The 16 T cell receptor beta chains reported below all come from one sample, sequenced in a study of OX40 agonist ivuxolimab in advanced cancers. Here immunoSEQ multiplex PCR was the method, and the copy in TCRdb shows in-frame clones only, minus some. The table lists some 78,000 clones, 70% to 90% of them singletons. The starting material was CD4+ or CD8+ T cells sorted from blood, obtained in a trial of the OX40 agonist ivuxolimab. The receptor set was obtained from an adult with an advanced solid tumor such as melanoma, head and neck, liver or kidney cancer.

The J gene is TRBJ2-7, the V gene TRBV5-4; no clear D gene. With 2 bases removed from V and 7 bases from J, the gap between germline ends came to 10 bases. Germline CDR1 is SGHNT and CDR2 is YYREEE (reference sequence). The CDR3 extends over 12 amino acids. The CDR3 DNA follows: TGTGCCAGCAGCTTCATGCGCGAGGAGCAGTACTTC. Amino acids: CASSFMREEQYF. Full variable domain (remainder filled in from reference TRBV5-4 and TRBJ2-7): ETGVTQSPTHLIKTRGQQVTLRCSSQSGHNTVSWYQQALGQGPQFIFQYYREEENGRGNFPPRFSGLQFPNYSSELNVNALELDDSALYLCASSFMREEQYFGPGTRLTVT.

The J gene is TRBJ1-4, the V gene TRBV4-1; TRBD1 aligns across 7 bases. Germline lookup yields CDR1 MGHRA and CDR2 YSYEKL. The CDR3 extends over 16 amino acids. V was pared by 3 bases and J by 6 bases, with 10 bases of the junction left unmatched. CDR3 nucleotides: TGCGCCAGCAGCCAGCCTCCAGGGGGAATTGATGAAAAACTGTTTTTT. Encoded protein: CASSQPPGGIDEKLFF.

This chain links TRBV7-9 with TRBJ1-3; no firm D call. This CDR3 spans 13 amino acids. Looked up from germline, CDR1 is SEHNR and CDR2 is FQNEAQ (reference sequence). Between the trimmed V and J ends, which lost 5 bases and 1 base, there was a span of 6 bases. The CDR3 here is CASSVTSGNTIYF. In DNA, the CDR3 is TGTGCCAGCAGCGTAACTTCTGGAAACACCATATATTTT.

CDR3 amino acids: CASTDTWPPLHF. In DNA form, the CDR3 reads TGTGCCAGTACCGACACATGGCCACCCCTCCACTTT. This chain uses TRBV19 with TRBJ1-6; D gene ambiguous. Looked up from germline, CDR1 is LNHDA and CDR2 is SQIVND (reference sequence). There are 12 residues in the CDR3. The germline V and J ends were trimmed by 7 bases and 11 bases, with 12 bases remaining between them.

The chain employs TRBV4-2 and TRBJ2-1; 10 bases line up with TRBD2. V was pared by 0 bases and J by 9 bases, with 8 bases of the junction left unmatched. This CDR3 has 16 amino acids. The germline V gene encodes CDR1 LGHNA and CDR2 YNFKEQ. The CDR3 region is CASSQDLSGGAGEQFF. The CDR3 DNA reads as TGTGCCAGCAGCCAAGATCTAAGCGGGGGGGCCGGTGAGCAGTTCTTC.

This clone is a singleton in its sample. The V and J genes are TRBV25-1 and TRBJ1-2; 8 bases map to TRBD1. The V segment lost 4 bases and the J segment 4 bases; nucleotides outside the gene matches: 8. Germline V CDR1 and CDR2: MGHDK, SYGVNS. This CDR3 spans 15 amino acids. CDR3 region: CASSAPRQGPYGYTF. The CDR3 region has the DNA TGTGCCAGCAGTGCTCCGAGACAGGGGCCCTATGGCTACACCTTC.

The chain has TRBV5-5 and TRBJ2-7, with D possibly being TRBD1 (5 bases). Germline V CDR1 and CDR2: SGHKS, YYEKEE (reference sequence). V was cut by 2 bases and J by 0 bases, with 9 bases left in between. The CDR3 consists of 14 residues. The CDR3 DNA follows: TGTGCCAGCAGCTTTCGGACAAGCTCCTACGAGCAGTACTTC. Translation: CASSFRTSSYEQYF.

In this sample, this clone turned up once. V is TRBV28 and J is TRBJ2-3, with 8 bases matching TRBD1. This CDR3 has 15 residues. V lost 2 bases to trimming and J lost 3 bases; unmatched junction nucleotides: 4. The germline V gene has CDR1 MDHEN and CDR2 SYDVKM. The CDR3 bases are TGTGCCAGCAGTTTAAGGACAGGGAGTACAGATACGCAGTATTTT. This translates into CASSLRTGSTDTQYF.

This clone was seen only once. The gene calls are TRBV11-2 and TRBJ2-3, with a tentative D call TRBD2 (6 bases). Germline CDR1 reads SGHAT; CDR2 reads FQNNGV. Trimming left V 4 bases short and J 3 bases short, with 8 bases between. The CDR3 extends over 13 amino acids. The CDR3 nucleotides read TGTGCCAGCAGCTGGGGAGGTACAGATACGCAGTATTTT. This sequence encodes CASSWGGTDTQYF. The whole variable domain, filled in from reference TRBV11-2 and TRBJ2-3, reads EAGVAQSPRYKIIEKRQSVAFWCNPISGHATLYWYQQILGQGPKLLIQFQNNGVVDDSQLPKDRFSAERLKGVDSTLKIQPAKLEDSAVYLCASSWGGTDTQYFGPGTRLTVL.

The chain carries TRBV5-4 and TRBJ1-4; D might be TRBD1 (6 bases). This CDR3 has 16 amino acids. Germline CDR1 reads SGHNT; CDR2 reads YYREEE (reference sequence). The ends were cut back, 4 bases at V and 2 bases at J, with 15 bases in the middle. CDR3 amino acids: CASSRIGGLTNEKLFF. CDR3 coding DNA: TGTGCCAGCAGCCGGATTGGGGGGCTGACTAATGAAAAACTGTTTTTT.

The CDR3 spells CASSAAGQGYEQYF. The CDR3 DNA reads TGCGCCAGCAGCGCGGCGGGACAGGGCTACGAGCAGTACTTC. The chain is built from TRBV5-1 and TRBJ2-7, with TRBD1 matching over 9 bases. This CDR3 is built from 14 residues. The germline CDR1 and CDR2 sequences are SGHRS and YFSETQ. The ends lost 4 bases at V and 3 bases at J; junction bases unmatched: 5. Using reference TRBV5-1 and TRBJ2-7 for the parts outside the CDR3, the full variable domain is KAGVTQTPRYLIKTRGQQVTLSCSPISGHRSVSWYQQTPGQGLQFLFEYFSETQRNKGNFPGRFSGRQFSNSRSEMNVSTLELGDSALYLCASSAAGQGYEQYFGPGTRLTVT.

This chain links TRBV28 with TRBJ2-3; 7 nucleotides match TRBD2. V shed 4 bases, J shed 4 bases, and the junction held 11 bases outside the gene matches. The CDR3 length is 16 residues. Germline V gives CDR1 MDHEN, CDR2 SYDVKM. The CDR3 region is CASSWPLGGGADTQYF. DNA for the CDR3: TGTGCCAGCAGTTGGCCCCTGGGCGGGGGTGCAGATACGCAGTATTTT.

The chain couples TRBV6-4 to TRBJ1-4; D unresolved. Looked up from germline, CDR1 is MRHNA and CDR2 is SNTAGT. The CDR3 is 15 residues long. Trimming removed 4 bases at V and 8 bases at J, with 17 bases between. Written as DNA, the CDR3 is TGTGCCAGCAGTGGTAGGACGGAACCTGGGGAAAAACTGTTTTTT. This codes for CASSGRTEPGEKLFF.

The sample holds one count of this clone. The CDR3 does not end in the conserved phenylalanine or tryptophan, so this is likely a read error. This chain links TRBV19 with TRBJ1-6; 8 bases match TRBD1. With V trimmed by 9 bases and J by 9 bases, 7 bases remained unmatched. Germline V gene data show CDR1 as LNHDA and CDR2 as SQIVND (reference sequence). CDR3 length: 13 residues. The CDR3 loop is CARADREGSPLHL. The DNA of the CDR3 is TGTGCCAGGGCGGACAGGGAGGGTTCACCCCTCCACCTT.

This clone was observed once. The genes are TRBV10-3 and TRBJ2-5; 8 bases are a match to TRBD2. With V trimmed by 3 bases and J by 1 base, 7 bases remained unmatched. Germline lookup yields CDR1 ENHRY and CDR2 SYGVKD. This CDR3 spans 16 amino acids. The DNA for the CDR3 is TGTGCCATCAGTGAAGGGGGTAGCGGGGCCCAAGAGACCCAGTACTTC. Translating gives CAISEGGSGAQETQYF.

This sequence joins TRBV7-9 and TRBJ2-3, with D unresolved. Per the germline V gene, CDR1 is SEHNR and CDR2 is FQNEAQ (reference sequence). V lost 1 base and J 0 bases, leaving 2 bases between the germline ends. This CDR3 contains 13 residues. CDR3 nucleotides: TGTGCCAGCAGCTTAGACAGCACAGATACGCAGTATTTT. Translating gives CASSLDSTDTQYF.